Listed below are T cell receptor beta chains from one sample, sequenced in a study of Ad26.COV2.S vaccination and SARS-CoV-2 variants. The assay was immunoSEQ multiplex PCR, and TCRdb's table has in-frame clones only and misses some. The sample lists around 340,000 clones; around 88% were seen once. The input for sequencing was peripheral blood, taken in a trial of Ad26.COV2.S vaccine versus placebo. The receptor set was obtained from a person aged 18 to 65 who received the Ad26.COV2.S COVID-19 vaccine or a placebo. The CDR3 runs from the conserved cysteine through the conserved F or W. The order of the fields is D gene, clone size, J gene, V gene, CDR3 protein, CDR3 DNA. The D gene is left open where the match is weak. The size field is filled for only some rows; it gives once, few, many or a size class.

TRBD1 | few | TRBJ1-1 | TRBV18 | CASSLDRLLVAEAFF | TGTGCCAGCTCACTGGACAGGCTATTAGTCGCTGAAGCTTTCTTT
- | - | TRBJ2-5 | TRBV6-6 | CASSSWTDQETQYF | TGTGCCAGCAGTTCCTGGACAGATCAAGAGACCCAGTACTTC
- | few | TRBJ2-2 | TRBV7-9 | CASSLTRRNTGELFF | TGTGCCAGCAGCTTAACCCGCAGGAACACCGGGGAGCTGTTTTTT
- | - | TRBJ2-7 | TRBV5-1 | CASSLATSGLYEQYF | TGCGCCAGCAGCTTGGCAACGTCAGGGCTCTACGAGCAGTACTTC
- | - | TRBJ2-2 | TRBV5-7 | CASSSEGQGVGTGELFF | TGTGCCAGCAGCTCGGAGGGCCAGGGTGTAGGTACCGGGGAGCTGTTTTTT
- | - | TRBJ2-5 | TRBV5-1 | CASSLVALGGRETQYF | TGCGCCAGCAGCTTGGTGGCCTTAGGTGGCAGAGAGACCCAGTACTTC
TRBD1 | - | TRBJ1-2 | TRBV27 | CASSLSQGGIYGYTF | TGTGCCAGCAGTTTATCGCAAGGGGGCATCTATGGCTACACCTTC
TRBD1 | - | TRBJ2-7 | TRBV12-5 | CASGLGDSYEQYF | TGTGCTAGTGGTTTGGGGGACAGCTACGAGCAGTACTTC
- | - | TRBJ1-3 | TRBV12-3/TRBV12-4 | CASSPRDTIYF | TGTGCCAGCAGTCCTCGGGACACCATATATTTT
- | once | TRBJ2-1 | TRBV5-1 | CASSPGVSSYNEQFF | TGCGCCAGCAGCCCGGGGGTGAGCTCCTACAATGAGCAGTTCTTC
- | - | TRBJ1-2 | TRBV6-5 | CASSPALDRNYGYTF | TGTGCCAGCAGTCCAGCATTGGACCGCAACTATGGCTACACCTTC
- | - | TRBJ1-2 | TRBV19 | CASSIANANYGYTF | TGTGCCAGTAGTATAGCGAATGCTAACTATGGCTACACCTTC
- | once | TRBJ2-7 | TRBV20-1 | CSASLSGQSSYEQYF | TGCAGTGCTAGTTTATCGGGACAAAGCTCCTACGAGCAGTACTTC
- | - | TRBJ2-7 | TRBV5-1 | CASSSVTDYEQYF | TGCGCCAGCAGCTCCGTTACGGACTACGAGCAGTACTTC
- | - | TRBJ2-1 | TRBV19 | CASSIRLEGRNEQFF | TGTGCCAGTAGTATAAGGCTCGAAGGCCGGAATGAGCAGTTCTTC
- | - | TRBJ1-1 | TRBV5-6 | CASSLTVNTEAFF | TGTGCCAGCAGCTTGACCGTGAACACTGAAGCTTTCTTT
TRBD1 | - | TRBJ1-4 | TRBV12-5 | CASGLAGQGGEKLFF | TGTGCTAGTGGTTTGGCGGGACAGGGGGGAGAAAAACTGTTTTTT
TRBD1 | - | TRBJ2-7 | TRBV27 | CASRALRGLGEQYF | TGTGCCAGCAGAGCCCTGAGGGGGCTGGGTGAGCAGTACTTC
TRBD2 | - | TRBJ2-1 | TRBV6-5 | CASNKREGPYEQFF | TGTGCCAGCAATAAGCGGGAGGGCCCCTATGAGCAGTTCTTC
- | - | TRBJ2-7 | TRBV4-2 | CASSQEGNYEQYF | TGTGCCAGCAGCCAAGAGGGCAACTACGAGCAGTACTTC
TRBD2 | - | TRBJ2-7 | TRBV6-5 | CASRTSGAYEQYF | TGTGCCAGCAGGACTAGCGGAGCCTACGAGCAGTACTTC
- | - | TRBJ1-1 | TRBV28 | CASSLVRANTEAFF | TGTGCCAGCAGTTTAGTCAGGGCTAACACTGAAGCTTTCTTT
- | - | TRBJ2-7 | TRBV30 | CAWSLTGEPYF | TGTGCCTGGAGTCTGACAGGAGAGCCTTACTTC
TRBD1 | - | TRBJ2-2 | TRBV6-5 | CASREDRGNTGELFF | TGTGCCAGCAGAGAGGACAGGGGAAACACCGGGGAGCTGTTTTTT
TRBD1 | few | TRBJ2-7 | TRBV28 | CASSLSTVQGGSYEQYF | TGTGCCAGCAGTTTATCGACGGTACAGGGGGGTTCCTACGAGCAGTACTTC
- | once | TRBJ1-5 | TRBV6-5 | CASQGARINQPQHF | TGTGCCAGCCAAGGGGCAAGAATCAATCAGCCCCAGCATTTT
- | few | TRBJ2-7 | TRBV19 | CASSRELTSYEQYF | TGTGCCAGTAGTAGGGAACTTACTAGCTACGAGCAGTACTTC
- | - | TRBJ1-5 | TRBV2 | CASTPGQAENQPQHF | TGTGCCAGCACCCCCGGCCAGGCGGAAAATCAGCCCCAGCATTTT
TRBD1 | - | TRBJ2-3 | TRBV5-1 | CASSPGQGRGYF | TGCGCCAGCAGCCCGGGACAGGGGAGGGGTTATTTT
TRBD1 | once | TRBJ1-1 | TRBV5-1 | CASSYSWTGEAFF | TGCGCCAGCAGCTACTCCTGGACAGGTGAAGCTTTCTTT
TRBD2 | - | TRBJ2-5 | TRBV19 | CASSITLSGGFQETQYF | TGTGCCAGTAGTATTACCCTCAGCGGGGGCTTCCAAGAGACCCAGTACTTC
- | once | TRBJ2-3 | TRBV9 | CASSSSTDTQYF | TGTGCCAGCAGCTCCAGCACAGATACGCAGTATTTT
- | - | TRBJ1-1 | TRBV30 | CAWSLTTEAFF | TGTGCCTGGAGTTTGACCACTGAAGCTTTCTTT
- | - | TRBJ1-1 | TRBV27 | CASSLSRVNTEAFF | TGTGCCAGCAGTTTATCTAGGGTAAACACTGAAGCTTTCTTT
- | - | TRBJ1-2 | TRBV9 | CASSVDPQGRNYGYTF | TGTGCCAGCAGCGTAGATCCCCAGGGGCGAAATTATGGCTACACCTTC
TRBD2 | - | TRBJ2-1 | TRBV7-8 | CASSLVAGGPDNEQFF | TGTGCCAGCAGCTTAGTGGCGGGGGGGCCTGACAATGAGCAGTTCTTC
- | - | TRBJ1-1 | TRBV29-1 | CSVETGERGTEAFF | TGCAGCGTTGAAACGGGGGAAAGAGGAACTGAAGCTTTCTTT
TRBD1 | - | TRBJ1-1 | TRBV5-6 | CASSLVRGRDTEAFF | TGTGCCAGCAGCTTGGTAAGGGGGCGCGATACTGAAGCTTTCTTT
- | - | TRBJ1-4 | TRBV3-1/TRBV3-2 | CASSPLSGGAGEKLFF | TGTGCCAGCAGCCCATTATCTGGGGGAGCGGGTGAAAAACTGTTTTTT
TRBD1 | few | TRBJ1-1 | TRBV5-1 | CASSPGQTGAEAFF | TGCGCCAGCAGCCCGGGACAGACGGGCGCTGAAGCTTTCTTT
- | - | TRBJ1-4 | TRBV10-2 | CASSDSGPTPEKLFF | TGCGCCAGCAGTGATTCGGGTCCAACTCCAGAAAAACTGTTTTTT
- | - | TRBJ2-5 | TRBV18 | CASSPPPPSPARETQYF | TGTGCCAGCTCACCACCCCCTCCATCCCCGGCGCGAGAGACCCAGTACTTC
TRBD1 | - | TRBJ1-1 | TRBV19 | CASSLTGTVYTEAFF | TGTGCCAGTAGCCTAACCGGGACAGTTTACACTGAAGCTTTCTTT
- | - | TRBJ2-7 | TRBV2 | CASRGAQGGLSYEQYF | TGTGCCAGCAGGGGGGCCCAGGGAGGGCTCTCCTACGAGCAGTACTTC
TRBD2 | - | TRBJ2-5 | TRBV6-6 | CASRRSSGGSQETQYF | TGTGCCAGCAGACGATCTAGCGGGGGATCCCAAGAGACCCAGTACTTC
TRBD2 | - | TRBJ2-1 | TRBV5-6 | CASSLAPSGSFSEQFF | TGTGCCAGCAGCTTGGCCCCTAGCGGGAGTTTTAGTGAGCAGTTCTTC
- | - | TRBJ2-3 | TRBV6-5 | CASKGRGRSTDTQYF | TGTGCCAGTAAAGGGCGCGGTCGGAGCACAGATACGCAGTATTTT
- | - | TRBJ1-2 | TRBV29-1 | CSAGHPTGYGYTF | TGCAGCGCTGGACATCCGACGGGCTATGGCTACACCTTC
- | - | TRBJ2-7 | TRBV11-2 | CASSPIQSSEQYF | TGTGCCAGCAGCCCCATTCAGAGTAGCGAGCAGTACTTC
TRBD2 | - | TRBJ2-1 | TRBV7-9 | CASRGSGRGYNEQFF | TGTGCCAGCAGGGGAAGCGGGAGGGGGTACAATGAGCAGTTCTTC
TRBD1 | - | TRBJ1-2 | TRBV7-9 | CASSASIGTGDTYGYTF | TGTGCCAGCAGCGCCTCAATTGGGACAGGGGATACCTATGGCTACACCTTC